Below are 15 T cell receptor beta chains sequenced from a single sample in a study of blood T cell repertoires in COVID-19. Profiled with immunoSEQ multiplex PCR; TCRdb holds only in-frame clones, not every one. The sample lists 200,000 to 300,000 clones; more than 70% were seen once. Sequenced: peripheral blood. These receptors all stem from a woman younger than 45 with COVID-19, enrolled during active disease.

The J gene is TRBJ2-3, the V gene TRBV19; D gene ambiguous. CDR1 is LNHDA, CDR2 SQIVND, per germline (reference sequence). V was clipped by 4 bases and J by 5 bases, with 4 bases between them. The CDR3 is 11 amino acids. CDR3 region: CASSTIDTQYF. CDR3 sequence (DNA): TGTGCCAGTAGTACAATAGATACGCAGTATTTT.

The gene calls are TRBV6-5 and TRBJ1-4; perhaps TRBD1 as D (6 bases). The CDR3 is 12 amino acids. Germline CDR1 MNHEY, CDR2 SVGAGI. Between the trimmed V and J ends, which lost 8 bases and 8 bases, there was a span of 12 bases. Written as DNA, the CDR3 is TGTGCCAGCGCAAGAAGGGGGGAAAAACTGTTTTTT. Protein product: CASARRGEKLFF.

The chain uses TRBV5-4 and TRBJ2-1; TRBD2 might be the D (7 bases). V was cut by 4 bases and J by 6 bases, with 20 bases left in between. CDR3 length equals 16 residues. CDR1 and CDR2 (germline): SGHNT, YYREEE (reference sequence). CDR3: CASSAGRGGAFNEQFF. CDR3 nucleotide sequence: TGTGCCAGCAGCGCCGGTAGGGGGGGGGCTTTCAATGAGCAGTTCTTC.

The sample holds a few counts of this clone. J is TRBJ2-7 and V is TRBV6-2 or TRBV6-3; 9 bases map to TRBD1. This CDR3 has 16 amino acids. Germline CDR1 is MNHEY and CDR2 is SVGEGT. V lost 2 bases, J lost 3 bases, and 8 bases stayed unmatched. The CDR3 region is CASSYRRDRAGYEQYF. The DNA for the CDR3 is TGTGCCAGCAGTTACCGCCGGGACAGGGCCGGCTACGAGCAGTACTTC.

J is TRBJ1-6 and V is TRBV28; D is ambiguous. CDR1 and CDR2 from the germline V gene are MDHEN and SYDVKM. Trimming stripped 3 bases from V and 4 bases from J, with 13 bases between. The CDR3 covers 16 residues. The CDR3 region is CASSFALARYNSPLHF. In DNA form, the CDR3 reads TGTGCCAGCAGTTTTGCCCTCGCCAGGTATAATTCACCCCTCCACTTT.

The chain uses TRBV28 and TRBJ2-1, with 8 bases aligning to TRBD1. This CDR3 has 15 residues. After removal of 1 base from V and 8 bases from J, the junction contained 7 bases not matched to a gene. Germline lookup yields CDR1 MDHEN and CDR2 SYDVKM. The DNA of the CDR3 is TGTGCCAGCAGTTTATTTCCTGGACAGGGCGATGAGCAGTTCTTC. Protein sequence: CASSLFPGQGDEQFF.

The chain is built from TRBV5-6 and TRBJ1-3; D is unresolved. CDR3 length equals 16 residues. V was cut by 1 base and J by 4 bases, with 15 bases left in between. The germline gives CDR1 SGHDT, CDR2 YYEEEE. In DNA form, the CDR3 reads TGTGCCAGCAGCTTGTATTGGAGAAGAGGAGGAAACACCATATATTTT. Translation: CASSLYWRRGGNTIYF.

The rearrangement joins TRBV4-3 to TRBJ2-2, with 7 bases fitting TRBD2. The germline CDR1 and CDR2 sequences are LGHNA and YSLEER. The trim removed 2 bases at V and 7 bases at J, leaving 4 bases unmatched. This CDR3 spans 14 amino acids. CDR3 coding DNA: TGCGCCAGCAGCCAAACGGGGGAGGGCGGGGAGCTGTTTTTT. Protein sequence: CASSQTGEGGELFF.

The rearrangement links TRBV6-5 to TRBJ2-4; weak D call: TRBD2 (6 bases). CDR3 size: 15 residues. CDR1 and CDR2 from the germline V gene are MNHEY and SVGAGI. The ends were cut back, 8 bases at V and 7 bases at J, with 21 bases in the middle. This CDR3 reads CASGRRSSGGNIQYF. CDR3 in DNA: TGTGCCAGCGGGAGACGGAGTTCTGGGGGGAACATTCAGTACTTC.

The genes are TRBV19 and TRBJ1-1; maybe TRBD1 (6 bases). Trimming removed 3 bases at V and 6 bases at J, with 11 bases between. Germline-derived CDR1 and CDR2 are LNHDA and SQIVND (reference sequence). CDR3 size: 13 residues. CDR3 loop: CASSISGAAEAFF. CDR3 DNA: TGTGCCAGTAGTATCTCAGGGGCTGCTGAAGCTTTCTTT.

This clone was counted between two and nine times. The chain couples TRBV2 to TRBJ2-1, with 7 bases lining up with TRBD1. CDR1 is SNHLY and CDR2 is FYNNEI in the germline V gene. V shed 5 bases, J shed 6 bases, and the junction held 10 bases outside the gene matches. The CDR3 is 15 amino acids. Written as DNA, the CDR3 is TGTGCCAGCAGTTCCACGGGACAGAGCCTCAATGAGCAGTTCTTC. Residues: CASSSTGQSLNEQFF.

This rearrangement joins TRBV4-3 to TRBJ2-5; D is perhaps TRBD1 (5 bases). Per the germline V gene, CDR1 is LGHNA and CDR2 is YSLEER. V was shortened by 4 bases and J by 0 bases, with 9 bases between the two germline ends. This CDR3 contains 14 residues. CDR3 region: CASSPNRNQETQYF. The CDR3 DNA follows: TGCGCCAGCAGCCCCAACAGGAACCAAGAGACCCAGTACTTC.

This chain links TRBV18 with TRBJ1-5, with TRBD1 as a possible D gene (6 bases). The germline gives CDR1 KGHSH, CDR2 LQKENI. Trimming cost V 3 bases and J 5 bases, with 11 bases left between them. There are 14 residues in the CDR3. This chain's CDR3 is CASSPKDSYQPQHF. CDR3 DNA sequence: TGTGCCAGCTCACCGAAGGACAGTTATCAGCCCCAGCATTTT.

The chain has TRBV3-1 (or the pseudogene TRBV3-2) and TRBJ2-3, with D possibly being TRBD2 (5 bases). The CDR3 is 17 amino acids. Germline V gene data show CDR1 as LGHDT and CDR2 as YNNKEL (reference sequence). The V end was cut by 2 bases, the J end by 8 bases, with 23 bases between. The CDR3 DNA follows: TGTGCCAGCAGCCAATTCTTCCGAGGGCAGGATTTTGGTACGCAGTATTTT. This sequence encodes CASSQFFRGQDFGTQYF.

V usage is TRBV28 and J usage is TRBJ2-6, with 7 positions matching TRBD2. The germline V gene encodes CDR1 MDHEN and CDR2 SYDVKM. The CDR3 sequence is 15 residues long. V lost 6 bases and J lost 2; bases outside the gene matches: 4. CDR3 region: CASSLGGAGANVLTF. CDR3 coding DNA: TGTGCCAGCAGCCTGGGGGGGGCTGGGGCCAACGTCCTGACTTTC.